The rows below give T cell receptor beta chains drawn from one sample of a study of T cell responses to AZD1222 COVID-19 vaccine. The repertoire was sequenced with immunoSEQ multiplex PCR; TCRdb's copy has only in-frame clones and lacks some. The sample records 150,000 to 200,000 clones, around 90% being singletons. The starting material was peripheral blood, obtained on day 0 of AZD1222 vaccination. Every receptor here comes from an adult in good health. Each CDR3 is given with its conserved first and last residue. D genes are given only for firm matches. Expanded clones get a size class; other rows say once, few or many, or leave the size out.

V,D,size,J,CDR3,DNA
TRBV6-1,NA,NA,TRBJ1-1,CASSEAGATEAFF,TGTGCCAGCAGTGAAGCAGGGGCCACTGAAGCTTTCTTT
TRBV30,TRBD1,NA,TRBJ1-1,CAWIPGQGIILVGSTEAFF,TGTGCCTGGATCCCGGGACAGGGGATTATATTGGTCGGGTCCACTGAAGCTTTCTTT
TRBV13,TRBD1,NA,TRBJ1-6,CASSSYRGLKSPLHF,TGTGCCAGCAGCTCTTACAGGGGTCTGAAGTCACCCCTCCACTTT
TRBV19,NA,NA,TRBJ1-3,CASTPVAASGNTIYF,TGTGCCAGCACCCCTGTGGCAGCCTCTGGAAACACCATATATTTT
TRBV25-1,TRBD1,NA,TRBJ1-2,CASRESGGLGYTF,TGTGCCAGCAGAGAGTCAGGGGGGCTGGGCTACACCTTC
TRBV14,NA,NA,TRBJ2-2,CASSPRTGSGELFF,TGTGCCAGCAGCCCCAGAACAGGGTCCGGGGAGCTGTTTTTT
TRBV4-3,TRBD2,NA,TRBJ2-2,CASSQEAGGRTGELFF,TGCGCCAGCAGCCAAGAAGCGGGGGGTAGGACCGGGGAGCTGTTTTTT
TRBV7-9,NA,NA,TRBJ2-7,CASSPPAVSYEQYF,TGTGCCAGCAGCCCTCCGGCCGTATCCTACGAGCAGTACTTC
TRBV15,NA,NA,TRBJ1-2,CATSLDGGYGYTF,TGTGCCACCAGCTTGGACGGGGGCTATGGCTACACCTTC
TRBV4-1,NA,NA,TRBJ1-5,CASQPSRGYSNQPQHF,TGCGCCAGCCAACCCAGCAGGGGTTATAGCAATCAGCCCCAGCATTTT
TRBV7-2,TRBD2,NA,TRBJ2-1,CASSLEGLAGIEQFF,TGTGCCAGCAGCTTAGAGGGACTAGCGGGAATTGAGCAGTTCTTC
TRBV12-3/TRBV12-4,TRBD1,NA,TRBJ2-1,CASRSDRDEQFF,TGTGCCAGCAGATCTGACAGGGATGAGCAGTTCTTC
TRBV28,TRBD1,NA,TRBJ1-2,CASSLTPRGPHGYTF,TGTGCCAGCAGTTTAACCCCCAGGGGGCCTCATGGCTACACCTTC
TRBV10-3,NA,NA,TRBJ2-1,CAIGGLLDNEQFF,TGTGCCATCGGGGGGCTATTGGACAATGAGCAGTTCTTC
TRBV10-1,TRBD1,NA,TRBJ2-2,CASGPTQGEAGELFF,TGCGCCAGCGGGCCTACACAGGGGGAGGCCGGGGAGCTGTTTTTT
TRBV21-1,NA,NA,TRBJ1-1,CASSRQGGRTEAFF,TGTGCCAGCAGCAGACAGGGGGGAAGGACTGAAGCTTTCTTT
TRBV28,NA,NA,TRBJ1-6,CASSAGGGRLPLHF,TGTGCCAGCAGCGCCGGGGGTGGCAGATTACCCCTCCACTTT
TRBV19,NA,NA,TRBJ1-2,CASRAAGYGYTF,TGTGCCAGTAGGGCGGCAGGTTATGGCTACACCTTC
TRBV18,TRBD1,NA,TRBJ1-2,CASSPQGTGINNGYTF,TGTGCCAGCTCACCACAAGGGACAGGGATCAATAATGGCTACACCTTC
TRBV21-1,NA,NA,TRBJ1-6,CASGCGTGGSPLHF,TGTGCCAGCGGCTGCGGGACAGGGGGTTCACCCCTCCACTTT
TRBV5-1,NA,NA,TRBJ1-1,CASTATPGQLSEAFF,TGCGCCAGCACGGCCACTCCGGGACAACTTTCTGAAGCTTTCTTT
TRBV6-6,NA,NA,TRBJ1-1,CASSYYGGTEAFF,TGTGCCAGCAGTTACTATGGGGGCACTGAAGCTTTCTTT
TRBV7-7,NA,NA,TRBJ2-2,CASSPSLANTGELFF,TGTGCTAGCAGCCCGTCGTTGGCGAACACCGGGGAGCTGTTTTTT
TRBV4-3,NA,NA,TRBJ1-5,CASSQDRTNQPQHF,TGCGCCAGCAGCCAAGATAGGACTAATCAGCCCCAGCATTTT
TRBV19,TRBD2,NA,TRBJ2-6,CASTFYGEGLSGANVLTF,TGTGCCAGTACCTTCTACGGGGAGGGCCTCTCTGGGGCCAACGTCCTGACTTTC
TRBV27,NA,NA,TRBJ1-6,CAAGYHNSPLHF,TGTGCCGCGGGGTATCATAATTCACCCCTCCACTTT
TRBV24-1,TRBD1,NA,TRBJ1-5,CATAPTGTDYSNQPQHF,TGTGCCACCGCCCCGACAGGGACTGATTATAGCAATCAGCCCCAGCATTTT
TRBV7-8,TRBD1,NA,TRBJ2-1,CASSLAVRGQGGGNEQFF,TGTGCCAGCAGCTTAGCCGTCCGGGGACAGGGAGGTGGCAATGAGCAGTTCTTC
TRBV19,NA,NA,TRBJ1-2,CASRVVVGWFRHTKDYGYTF,TGTGCCAGTAGGGTAGTCGTCGGTTGGTTCCGGCACACCAAAGACTATGGCTACACCTTC
TRBV30,TRBD2,NA,TRBJ2-1,CAWKGLAALSYNEQFF,TGTGCCTGGAAGGGACTAGCGGCCCTCTCCTACAATGAGCAGTTCTTC
TRBV29-1,NA,NA,TRBJ2-4,CSVDGWSKNIQYF,TGCAGCGTTGACGGGTGGAGCAAAAACATTCAGTACTTC
TRBV7-9,TRBD2,NA,TRBJ2-1,CASSPGLAGYNEQFF,TGTGCCAGCAGCCCGGGACTAGCGGGATACAATGAGCAGTTCTTC
TRBV4-1,NA,NA,TRBJ2-7,CASSQVEGPSYEQYF,TGCGCCAGCAGCCAAGTGGAGGGACCCTCCTACGAGCAGTACTTC
TRBV7-2,NA,NA,TRBJ2-2,CASSPASYPGELFF,TGTGCCAGCAGCCCCGCCTCCTATCCCGGGGAGCTGTTTTTT
TRBV7-8,TRBD1,medium-sized,TRBJ1-2,CASSQTGTGNYGYTF,TGTGCCAGCAGCCAAACCGGGACAGGGAACTATGGCTACACCTTC
TRBV19,NA,NA,TRBJ2-3,CASSIPGASTDTQYF,TGTGCCAGTAGTATTCCAGGGGCTAGCACAGATACGCAGTATTTT
TRBV4-2,TRBD2,NA,TRBJ2-2,CASSPRGAGGPGTGELFF,TGTGCCAGCAGCCCCCGGGGAGCGGGGGGCCCTGGGACCGGGGAGCTGTTTTTT
TRBV14,NA,once,TRBJ1-6,CASSPRAQGGRSPLHF,TGTGCCAGCAGCCCGAGGGCCCAGGGTGGCAGGTCACCCCTCCACTTT
TRBV2,NA,NA,TRBJ1-5,CASSNAGNQPQHF,TGTGCCAGCAGTAACGCCGGCAATCAGCCCCAGCATTTT
TRBV19,NA,NA,TRBJ1-3,CASSIPSSGNTIYF,TGTGCCAGTAGTATCCCCAGCTCTGGAAACACCATATATTTT
TRBV6-6,TRBD1,NA,TRBJ1-2,CASSPLRDRVGGRYGYTF,TGTGCCAGCAGTCCACTCCGGGACAGGGTCGGAGGACGCTATGGCTACACCTTC
TRBV30,TRBD1,NA,TRBJ2-5,CAWIRQGQETQYF,TGTGCCTGGATTCGACAGGGCCAAGAGACCCAGTACTTC